One and the same sample provided the 4 T cell receptor beta chains below, sequenced in a study of neurological immune-mediated disorders. TCRdb called the 5' RACE reads again in MiXCR, with one record for every CDR3 protein. The repertoire holds around 17,000 distinct CDR3 sequences, with about a fifth as singletons. Sequencing was carried out using PBMCs. The source is a man in his fifties or sixties in good health.

In its sample, this clonotype was seen many times. The rearrangement links TRBV29-1 to TRBJ2-5, with 11 positions matching TRBD2. Germline trimming cut 7 bases from V and 5 bases from J; bases unmatched to any gene: 9. This CDR3 comprises 14 residues. The V gene's germline CDR1 is SQVTM and CDR2 ANQGSEA. The chain's CDR3 is CSASPTSGVETQYF. In nucleotides, the CDR3 is TGCAGCGCCTCCCCGACTAGCGGGGTGGAGACCCAGTACTTC.

V is TRBV20-1 and J is TRBJ2-3, with 9 bases identical to TRBD2. CDR3 length equals 15 residues. V lost 8 bases to trimming and J lost 0 bases; unmatched junction nucleotides: 9. Germline-derived CDR1 and CDR2 are DFQATT and SNEGSKA (reference sequence). Written as DNA, the CDR3 is TGCAGTACCCAGGCAAGCGGGGGGAGCACAGATACGCAGTATTTT. Translation: CSTQASGGSTDTQYF.

This clonotype is judged medium-sized. This chain links TRBV7-2 with TRBJ2-5; D not resolved. Trimming left V 1 base short and J 3 bases short, with 9 bases between. CDR1 is SGHTA and CDR2 is FQGNSA in the germline V gene. The CDR3 length is 14 residues. The CDR3: CASSLGTTKETQYF. CDR3 coding DNA: TGTGCCAGCAGCTTAGGAACCACCAAAGAGACCCAGTACTTC.

V and J are TRBV7-2 and TRBJ2-7; D call uncertain. V gave up 5 bases and J gave up 0 bases, with 11 bases separating them. Germline CDR1 is SGHTA and CDR2 is FQGNSA. The CDR3 is 14 amino acids. CDR3 in amino acids: CASSPVGVSYEQYF. The CDR3 DNA sequence: TGTGCCAGCAGCCCCGTCGGAGTCTCCTACGAGCAGTACTTC.